A selection of T cell receptor beta chains follows, all from one sample in a study of PD-1 blockade in classical Hodgkin lymphoma. The assay was immunoSEQ multiplex PCR, and TCRdb's table has in-frame clones only and misses some. There are more than 15,000 clones in the sample; roughly 63% occur only once, and around 8.3% lies in the top ten. The sample here was peripheral blood mononuclear cells (PBMCs), taken before the second cycle of nivolumab. These receptors all come from a human donor with classical Hodgkin lymphoma. Both conserved end residues are part of each CDR3. D genes are given only for firm matches. Size is omitted from some rows. Given values are once, few, many or a class for expanded clones.

>TRBJ2-7|.|TRBV14|TRBD2
CASSQDRWTSGSKYEQYF
TGTGCCAGCAGCCAAGATAGGTGGACTAGCGGGAGTAAGTACGAGCAGTACTTC
>TRBJ2-3|.|TRBV5-1|TRBD1
CASSLGQGLDSDTQYF
TGCGCCAGCAGCTTGGGACAGGGCCTCGACTCAGATACGCAGTATTTT
>TRBJ2-2|.|TRBV29-1|.
CSVGLGGELFF
TGCAGCGTCGGTTTAGGGGGGGAGCTGTTTTTT
>TRBJ2-1|.|TRBV14|.
CASSQQTRIDEQFF
TGTGCCAGCAGCCAGCAGACTAGAATTGATGAGCAGTTCTTC
>TRBJ1-1|.|TRBV11-3|.
CASSLDGRNTEAFF
TGTGCCAGCAGCTTAGATGGCCGGAACACTGAAGCTTTCTTT
>TRBJ2-7|.|TRBV5-1|.
CASSLYDYEQYF
TGCGCCAGCAGCTTGTACGATTACGAGCAGTACTTC
>TRBJ2-3|.|TRBV6-5|.
CASSYRDTQYF
TGTGCCAGCAGTTACAGGGATACGCAGTATTTT
>TRBJ1-2|few|TRBV6-4|TRBD1
CASRGGQGMSGYTF
TGTGCCAGCAGAGGGGGACAGGGGATGTCTGGCTACACCTTC
>TRBJ2-3|.|TRBV27|.
CASSPTGLRDTQYF
TGTGCCAGCAGTCCTACAGGGTTGCGAGATACGCAGTATTTT
>TRBJ1-1|.|TRBV7-2|TRBD1
CASSLGTGLATEAFF
TGTGCCAGCAGCTTGGGGACAGGGCTTGCCACTGAAGCTTTCTTT
>TRBJ2-7|.|TRBV7-2|TRBD1
CASSMDRNSYEQYF
TGTGCCAGCAGCATGGACAGGAACTCCTACGAGCAGTACTTC
>TRBJ2-7|few|TRBV5-1|TRBD1
CASSYTGDEQYF
TGCGCCAGCAGCTATACAGGGGACGAGCAGTACTTC
>TRBJ2-7|few|TRBV19|.
CASSGEAGALGEQYF
TGTGCCAGTAGTGGGGAGGCGGGGGCGCTCGGCGAGCAGTACTTC
>TRBJ2-3|.|TRBV5-4|.
CASSLVFGPTDTQYF
TGTGCCAGCAGCTTGGTATTCGGGCCCACAGATACGCAGTATTTT
>TRBJ1-5|.|TRBV4-2|TRBD1
CASSQDGDRGFQPQHF
TGTGCCAGCAGCCAAGATGGGGACAGGGGCTTTCAGCCCCAGCATTTT
>TRBJ2-7|.|TRBV28|TRBD2
CASSFPLAGQSYEQYF
TGTGCCAGCAGTTTTCCACTAGCGGGGCAATCCTACGAGCAGTACTTC
>TRBJ2-1|.|TRBV19|TRBD2
CASSTIKLAVDYNEQFF
TGTGCCAGTAGTACCATTAAACTAGCGGTGGACTACAATGAGCAGTTCTTC
>TRBJ1-3|.|TRBV13|TRBD1
CASSLGQGSGNTIYF
TGTGCCAGCAGCCTGGGACAGGGCTCTGGAAACACCATATATTTT
>TRBJ1-2|.|TRBV7-2|TRBD1
CASSIRTGGASIYGYTF
TGTGCCAGCAGCATAAGAACAGGGGGCGCGTCCATATACGGCTACACCTTC
>TRBJ1-2|.|TRBV19|TRBD1
CASSTDRGVYGYTF
TGTGCCAGTAGTACCGACAGGGGGGTATATGGCTACACCTTC
>TRBJ2-2|.|TRBV4-1|TRBD2
CASTHLAGGSGELFF
TGCGCCAGCACCCACTTAGCGGGAGGGTCCGGGGAGCTGTTTTTT
>TRBJ2-7|.|TRBV6-1|.
CASSAAERYSYEQYF
TGTGCCAGCAGTGCTGCGGAACGCTACTCCTACGAGCAGTACTTC